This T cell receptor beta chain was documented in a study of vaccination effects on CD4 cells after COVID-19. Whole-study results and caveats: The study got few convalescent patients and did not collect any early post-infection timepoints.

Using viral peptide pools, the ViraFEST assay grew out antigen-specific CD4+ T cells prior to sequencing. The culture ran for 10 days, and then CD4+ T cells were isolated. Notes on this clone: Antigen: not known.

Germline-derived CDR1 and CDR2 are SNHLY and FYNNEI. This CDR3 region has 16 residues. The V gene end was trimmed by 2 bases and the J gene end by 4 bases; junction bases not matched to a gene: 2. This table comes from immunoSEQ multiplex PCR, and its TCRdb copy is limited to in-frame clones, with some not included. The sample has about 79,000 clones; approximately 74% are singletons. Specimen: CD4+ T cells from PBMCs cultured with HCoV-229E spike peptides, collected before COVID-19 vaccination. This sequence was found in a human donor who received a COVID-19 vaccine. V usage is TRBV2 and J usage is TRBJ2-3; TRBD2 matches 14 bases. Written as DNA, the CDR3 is TGTGCCAGCAGTGAAATGGGACTAGCGGGGGCAGATACGCAGTATTTT. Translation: CASSEMGLAGADTQYF. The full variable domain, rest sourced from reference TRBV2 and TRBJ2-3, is EPEVTQTPSHQVTQMGQEVILRCVPISNHLYFYWYRQILGQKVEFLVSFYNNEISEKSEIFDDQFSVERPDGSNFTLKIRSTKLEDSAMYFCASSEMGLAGADTQYFGPGTRLTVL.